The 8 T cell receptor beta chains listed next were all sequenced from one sample in a study of response to subunit inactivated influenza vaccine (dated by TCRdb to 2017 to 2018). The library was obtained by RT-PCR. Data came from an Illumina HiSeq 2500. TCRdb redid the processing of the public reads, applying fastp at Q25 and MiXCR, and retained in-frame beta chains. CDR3 protein duplicates are merged, each entry listing the most common genes and DNA. Across this sample there are a few hundred thousand distinct CDR3 sequences, with 12% to 15% seen only once. Of the sample, 11% is held by the ten largest clones. This specimen was PBMCs from blood, taken less than 13 days after vaccination. These receptor sequences come from a man aged 50 to 59 who received an inactivated influenza vaccine. Donor details come from another sample of the same person, matched by shared clones.

The chain joins TRBV28 to TRBJ2-3; possible D gene TRBD2, 6 bases. Trimming removed 6 bases at V and 3 bases at J, with 16 bases between. CDR1 is MDHEN and CDR2 is SYDVKM in the germline V gene. The CDR3 runs 15 residues. This CDR3 reads CASRTGERETDTQYF. CDR3 coding DNA: TGTGCCAGCAGGACGGGGGAGAGAGAAACAGATACGCAGTATTTT.

This clonotype was seen at least ten times. This rearrangement joins TRBV9 to TRBJ1-4; possibly TRBD1 for D (5 bases). The germline V and J ends were trimmed by 3 bases and 0 bases, with 12 bases remaining between them. Germline V CDR1 and CDR2: SGDLS, YYNGEE. CDR3 length equals 16 residues. This chain's CDR3 is CASSDDSGATNEKLFF. The CDR3 DNA sequence: TGTGCCAGCAGCGACGACAGCGGAGCAACTAATGAAAAACTGTTTTTT.

J is TRBJ2-5 and V is TRBV28; D may be TRBD2 (6 bases). The germline V gene encodes CDR1 MDHEN and CDR2 SYDVKM. The CDR3 is 15 amino acids. Trimming took off 3 bases at V and 4 bases at J, with 15 bases between the two ends. CDR3 region: CASSLTGAYPETQYF. The CDR3 nucleotides read TGTGCCAGCAGTTTGACGGGAGCGTACCCAGAGACCCAGTACTTC.

This clonotype was found many times. The J gene is TRBJ2-1, the V gene TRBV5-1; D uncertain. CDR3 length: 14 residues. Germline V lookup: CDR1 SGHRS, CDR2 YFSETQ. Trimming stripped 4 bases from V and 6 bases from J, with 14 bases between. CDR3 coding DNA: TGCGCCAGCAGCCCCCAAGGGCTGGGCAATGAGCAGTTCTTC. Protein product: CASSPQGLGNEQFF.

The DNA for the CDR3 is TGTGCCATCAGGGGGACAGGGGAAGGTGAAAAACTGTTTTTT. Translation gives CAIRGTGEGEKLFF. The chain recombines TRBV10-3 with TRBJ1-4; 10 bases are a match to TRBD1. CDR1 is ENHRY, CDR2 SYGVKD, per germline. This CDR3 is 14 amino acids long. V was clipped by 6 bases and J by 7 bases; unmatched bases: 5.

In its sample, this clonotype was seen a few times. This chain connects TRBV25-1 to TRBJ2-2; D gene ambiguous. Trimming pared 3 bases from V and 0 bases from J, leaving 8 bases between. Per the germline V gene, CDR1 is MGHDK and CDR2 is SYGVNS. CDR3 length: 15 amino acids. CDR3 in DNA: TGTGCCAGCAGTGATCGCAGTTCGAACACCGGGGAGCTGTTTTTT. It codes for CASSDRSSNTGELFF.

The chain employs TRBV6-2 or TRBV6-3 and TRBJ1-5, with D tentatively TRBD1 (6 bases). CDR1 and CDR2 (germline): MNHEY, SVGEGT. The CDR3 is 17 residues long. The V and J ends lost 0 bases and 4 bases respectively, with 16 bases between them. The CDR3 is CASSYSFGQRRNQPQHF. For the CDR3, the DNA is TGTGCCAGCAGTTACTCGTTTGGACAGCGACGAAATCAGCCCCAGCATTTT.

The table lists this clonotype with a few counts. The chain uses TRBV2 and TRBJ2-2, with D possibly being TRBD1 (5 bases). This CDR3 comprises 15 residues. The ends were cut back, 6 bases at V and 8 bases at J, with 19 bases in the middle. Germline-derived CDR1 and CDR2 are SNHLY and FYNNEI. CDR3 in amino acids: CASSETAGLAGELFF. The CDR3 bases are TGTGCCAGCAGCGAGACCGCAGGGCTGGCTGGGGAGCTGTTTTTT.